This TCR beta chain was identified in a study of human T cells and chemical hapten exposure. About the study: Subjects had 2% DPC placed on around 2 cm by around 2 cm of upper inner arm skin for sensitization. Patients received weekly diphenylcyclopropenone doses to the scalp throughout the approximately 25-week study.

This clonotype was detected only a few times. TCRdb re-called the RACE reads with MiXCR, one entry per CDR3 protein. The data hold approximately 110,000 distinct CDR3 sequences, with approximately 10% observed a single time. There are 15 residues in the CDR3. CDR1 and CDR2 from the germline V gene are SGHTA and FQGNSA. V lost 1 base and J lost 6, with 14 bases in between. As to time point: patch test 1, 2 weeks after DPC sensitization. Treatment given: therapeutic diphenylcyclopropenone sensitization with weekly scalp DPC. Sequencing used whole blood, obtained in connection with sensitization to the hapten diphenylcyclopropenone (DPC). The V call is TRBV7-2, the J call TRBJ2-3; D call uncertain. The sequence came from a woman aged 40 to 50 with alopecia areata. Some clones in this sample may be carry-over from other donors' samples. The CDR3 here is CASSLVAAHGDTQYF. The CDR3 region has the DNA TGTGCCAGCAGCTTAGTTGCAGCGCATGGGGATACGCAGTATTTT.